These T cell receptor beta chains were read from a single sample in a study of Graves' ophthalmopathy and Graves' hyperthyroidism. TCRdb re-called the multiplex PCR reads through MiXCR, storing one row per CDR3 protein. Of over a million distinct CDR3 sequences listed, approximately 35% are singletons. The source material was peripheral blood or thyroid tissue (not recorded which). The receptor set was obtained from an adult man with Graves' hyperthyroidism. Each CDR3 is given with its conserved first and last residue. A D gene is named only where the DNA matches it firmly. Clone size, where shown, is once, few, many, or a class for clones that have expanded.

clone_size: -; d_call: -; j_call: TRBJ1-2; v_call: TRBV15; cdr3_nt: TGTGCCACCAGCGGCAGGGGCCCCTTCGGCTACACCTTC; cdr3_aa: CATSGRGPFGYTF
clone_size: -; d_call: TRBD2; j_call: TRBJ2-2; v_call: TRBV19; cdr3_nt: TGTGCCAGTAGTAAAGGACTAGCGGGGAACACCGGGGAGCTGTTTTTT; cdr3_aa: CASSKGLAGNTGELFF
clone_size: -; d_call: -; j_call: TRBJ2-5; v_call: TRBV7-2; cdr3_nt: TGTGCCAGCAGCTCCGGAGGGCAGGGACGGGAGACCCAGTACTTC; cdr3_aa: CASSSGGQGRETQYF
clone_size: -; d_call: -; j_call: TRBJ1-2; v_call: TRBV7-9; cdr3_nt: TGTGCCAGCAGCTTAGAAAATCCCATGCCAGGGGTGGCTAACTATGGCTACACCTTC; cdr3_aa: CASSLENPMPGVANYGYTF
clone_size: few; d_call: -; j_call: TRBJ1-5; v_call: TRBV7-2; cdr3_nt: TGTGCCAGCAGCTTAGTTATAGGGGGACGCAATCAGCCCCAGCATTTT; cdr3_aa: CASSLVIGGRNQPQHF
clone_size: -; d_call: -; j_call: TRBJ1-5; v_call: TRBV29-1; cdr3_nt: TGCAGCGTGGAGGACCACAACTCCCAAGAGACCCAGCATTTT; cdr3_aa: CSVEDHNSQETQHF
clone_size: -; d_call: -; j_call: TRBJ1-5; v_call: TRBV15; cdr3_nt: TGTGCCACCAGCATTGGTCAGGGAGCTGATCAGCCCCAGCATTTT; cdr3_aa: CATSIGQGADQPQHF
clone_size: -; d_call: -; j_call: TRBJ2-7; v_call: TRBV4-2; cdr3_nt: TGTGCCAGCAGCCAGGGTCATAGGTTGCAAGCGGAGTCTTCCTACGAGCAGTACTTC; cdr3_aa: CASSQGHRLQAESSYEQYF
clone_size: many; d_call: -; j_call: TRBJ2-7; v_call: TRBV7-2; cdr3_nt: TGTGCCAGCAGCTCGACCGGGGGCAGCTACGAGCAGTACTTC; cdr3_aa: CASSSTGGSYEQYF
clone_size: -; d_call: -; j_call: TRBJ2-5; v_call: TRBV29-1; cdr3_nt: TGCAGCGTTGGTAGGGGGAACACCGGGACACTCCAAGAGACCCAGTACTTC; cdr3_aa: CSVGRGNTGTLQETQYF